This T cell receptor beta chain comes out of a study of technical replicates of blood from a handful of donors. Using immunoSEQ multiplex PCR, the repertoire was profiled, and TCRdb retains in-frame clones only, with some absent. The profile covers around 80,000 clones, with about nine tenths appearing a single time and 0.35% to 0.5% taken by the ten largest. Germline V CDR1 and CDR2: SGHDT, YYEEEE. CDR3 length equals 15 residues. Losses at the gene ends were 0 bases for V and 2 bases for J; bases not matched to a gene: 1. Sequenced material: T cells isolated from PBMCs. This receptor was identified in a human donor in good health. The rearrangement uses TRBV5-6 and TRBJ2-1; 8 bases line up with TRBD2. The CDR3 region has the DNA TGTGCCAGCAGCTTGGGGACTAGCCCCTACAATGAGCAGTTCTTC. Its protein is CASSLGTSPYNEQFF.